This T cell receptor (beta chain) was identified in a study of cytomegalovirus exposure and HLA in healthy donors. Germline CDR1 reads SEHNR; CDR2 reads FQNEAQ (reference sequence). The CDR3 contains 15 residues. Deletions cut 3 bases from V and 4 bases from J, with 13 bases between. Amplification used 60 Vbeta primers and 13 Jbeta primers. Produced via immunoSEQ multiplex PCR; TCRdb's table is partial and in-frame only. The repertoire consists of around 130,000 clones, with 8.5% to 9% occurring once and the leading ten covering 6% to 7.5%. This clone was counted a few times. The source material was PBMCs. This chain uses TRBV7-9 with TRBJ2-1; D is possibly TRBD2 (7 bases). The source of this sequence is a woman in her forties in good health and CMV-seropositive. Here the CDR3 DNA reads TGTGCCAGCAGCTTGTTGGGGGGGCTATACAATGAGCAGTTCTTC. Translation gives CASSLLGGLYNEQFF.